This TCR beta chain was profiled in a study of blood T cell repertoires in COVID-19. Overall study: COVID-19 samples from acute and convalescent phases originated in the United States, Italy and Spain. Sources were T cells, B-cell-depleted T cells, or PBMCs; the material itself was cDNA or gDNA.

Germline CDR1 reads SQVTM; CDR2 reads ANQGSEA. This CDR3 has 15 residues. The V gene lost 6 bases and the J gene lost 0 bases, with 17 bases spanning the gap. As handled by the study authors: From reference gene primer amplification, estimates of nucleated cell counts were derived. Using immunoSEQ multiplex PCR, the repertoire was profiled, and TCRdb retains in-frame clones only, with some absent. The DNA gave D and trimming, while V, J and clone size come from that table. Of about 69,000 clones in the sample, roughly 90% were seen once. The sequence was collected from a man aged 50-59 years with acute or convalescent COVID-19. The chain has TRBV29-1 and TRBJ1-2; D is undetermined. The sequenced sample consisted of peripheral blood. CDR3 sequence reads: CSVDQREEANYGYTF. DNA of the CDR3: TGCAGCGTCGACCAAAGAGAAGAGGCTAACTATGGCTACACCTTC.